A selection of T cell receptor beta chains follows, all from one sample in a study of blood T cells in healthy people across ages. Via MiXCR, TCRdb re-called the 5' RACE reads, giving one row per CDR3 protein. The table lists 450,000 to 700,000 distinct CDR3 sequences, approximately 27% of them singletons, with about 18% in the top ten. The sequenced material came from blood. All receptors derive from an older woman in good health. Both conserved end residues are part of each CDR3. The order of the fields is clone size, D gene, V gene, J gene, CDR3 DNA, CDR3 protein. A D gene is named only where the DNA matches it firmly. Size is stated for part of the rows, as once, few or many counts, or as a class when the clone is expanded.

>NA|NA|TRBV3-1|TRBJ1-1
TGTGCCAGCAGCCGAGACGACAGGGAAGCTTTCTTT
CASSRDDREAFF
>NA|NA|TRBV6-6|TRBJ2-3
TGTGCCAGCAGTTACTTGAGAACCGGCACAGATACGCAGTATTTT
CASSYLRTGTDTQYF
>NA|TRBD2|TRBV7-9|TRBJ2-5
TGTGCCAGCAGCTCTTTAGCGGGGGCCAACCCCCGGGAGACCCAGTACTTC
CASSSLAGANPRETQYF
>few|NA|TRBV29-1|TRBJ1-1
TGCAGCGTTGAAGTTATCCGGAAGGTGAACACTGAAGCTTTCTTT
CSVEVIRKVNTEAFF
>NA|NA|TRBV20-1|TRBJ1-2
TGCAGTGCTAGAGTCCCAGAGAACTATGGCTACACCTTC
CSARVPENYGYTF
>NA|TRBD2|TRBV20-1|TRBJ2-5
TGCAGTGCTCAGACTAGCGGGAAACAAGAGACCCAGTACTTC
CSAQTSGKQETQYF
>few|NA|TRBV10-2|TRBJ2-7
TGCGCCGGCAGTGAGATAAGCGCCTACGAGCAGTACTTC
CAGSEISAYEQYF
>few|NA|TRBV7-2|TRBJ1-1
TGTGCCAGCAGCTTTGACCGTGGGACTGAAGCTTTCTTT
CASSFDRGTEAFF
>NA|NA|TRBV18|TRBJ1-5
TGTGCCAGCTCAGATAGTCGCCCGCAGCCCCAGCATTTT
CASSDSRPQPQHF
>few|NA|TRBV7-9|TRBJ1-3
TGTGCCAGCAGCTTAGCGCAAGGGGCGGCTCCCGGAAACACCATATATTTT
CASSLAQGAAPGNTIYF
>many|TRBD1|TRBV7-6|TRBJ1-4
TGTGCCAGCAGCGCCCAGGGGGGGCGGAGAACTAATGAAAAACTGTTTTTT
CASSAQGGRRTNEKLFF
>few|NA|TRBV6-1|TRBJ2-7
TGTGCCAGCAGTGAAGGGGCTCCGGCTGCCTCCTACGAGCAGTACTTC
CASSEGAPAASYEQYF
>NA|TRBD1|TRBV20-1|TRBJ1-4
TGCAGTGCTACCCCCGGGACAGGGAGTCAAAAACTGTTTTTT
CSATPGTGSQKLFF
>few|TRBD2|TRBV2|TRBJ2-5
TGTGCCAGCAGGTTGACTAGCGGGGGGGCAGGGGAGACCCAGTACTTC
CASRLTSGGAGETQYF
>few|NA|TRBV29-1|TRBJ1-2
TGCAGCGTTGCCGAGTCGGTCAGGGGATATGGCTACACCTTC
CSVAESVRGYGYTF
>few|NA|TRBV7-2|TRBJ2-1
TGTGCCAGCAGCTTGGGGTTGGGTGATGAGCAGTTCTTC
CASSLGLGDEQFF
>NA|NA|TRBV20-1|TRBJ1-3
TGCAGTGCTAGTGGAGGGGAACGGAACACCATATATTTT
CSASGGERNTIYF
>NA|NA|TRBV4-3|TRBJ1-1
TGCGCCAGCAGCCAACTTCGTGGACACGTCACTGAAGCTTTCTTT
CASSQLRGHVTEAFF
>few|NA|TRBV7-3|TRBJ2-5
TGTGTCAGCAGCTTAACGCGGGATGAGACCCAGTACTTC
CVSSLTRDETQYF
>NA|TRBD1|TRBV5-1|TRBJ2-2
TGCGCCAGCAGCTCCGACAGGGGATTCACCGGGGAGCTGTTTTTT
CASSSDRGFTGELFF
>few|NA|TRBV20-1|TRBJ2-3
TGCAGTGCTAGAGTAATCGGAGGGATCACAGATACGCAGTATTTT
CSARVIGGITDTQYF
>NA|NA|TRBV12-3/TRBV12-4|TRBJ2-4
TGTGCCAGCAGTGTCGGGGCAGGTCTAGCCAAAAACATTCAGTACTTC
CASSVGAGLAKNIQYF
>few|TRBD1|TRBV6-5|TRBJ1-6
TGTGCCAGCAGTTACTCGGCCTGGGACAGGGGGAGGGATTCACCCCTCCACTTT
CASSYSAWDRGRDSPLHF
>NA|TRBD1|TRBV6-5|TRBJ1-1
TGTGCCAGCAGTTACCTCAAGAGACAGGGTCGGACTGAAGCTTTCTTT
CASSYLKRQGRTEAFF
>few|TRBD1|TRBV12-3/TRBV12-4|TRBJ1-2
TGTGCCAGCAGTCAAGGGACAGGGGGCGTCTTTGGCTACACCTTC
CASSQGTGGVFGYTF
>few|NA|TRBV7-2|TRBJ2-3
TGTGCCAGCAGCTTTAGCCAGGGCGGGGCAGATACGCAGTATTTT
CASSFSQGGADTQYF
>NA|NA|TRBV5-1|TRBJ2-2
TGCGCCAGCAGCTTTCAGAAGACAGGCGATTACACCGGGGAGCTGTTTTTT
CASSFQKTGDYTGELFF
>once|NA|TRBV5-1|TRBJ1-1
TGCGCCAGCAGGGCACAGACTGAAGCTTTCTTT
CASRAQTEAFF